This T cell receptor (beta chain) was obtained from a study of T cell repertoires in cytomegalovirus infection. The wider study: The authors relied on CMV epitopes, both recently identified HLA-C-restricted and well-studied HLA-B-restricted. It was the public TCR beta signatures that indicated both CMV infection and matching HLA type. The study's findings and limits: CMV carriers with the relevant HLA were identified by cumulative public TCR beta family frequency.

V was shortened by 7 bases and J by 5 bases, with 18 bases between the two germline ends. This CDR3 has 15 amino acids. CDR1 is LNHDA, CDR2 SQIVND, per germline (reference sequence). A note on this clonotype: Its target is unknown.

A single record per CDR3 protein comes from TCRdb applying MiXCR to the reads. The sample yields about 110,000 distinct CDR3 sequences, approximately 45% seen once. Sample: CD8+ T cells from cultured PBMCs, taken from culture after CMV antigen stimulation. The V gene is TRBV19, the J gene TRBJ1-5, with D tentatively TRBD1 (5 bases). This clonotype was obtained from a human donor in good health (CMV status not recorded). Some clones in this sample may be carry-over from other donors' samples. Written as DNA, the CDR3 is TGTGCCAGTAAACCCGTCCGGGACGCGCATCAGCCCCAGCATTTT. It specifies CASKPVRDAHQPQHF. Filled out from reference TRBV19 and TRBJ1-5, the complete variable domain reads DGGITQSPKYLFRKEGQNVTLSCEQNLNHDAMYWYRQDPGQGLRLIYYSQIVNDFQKGDIAEGYSVSREKKESFPLTVTSAQKNPTAFYLCASKPVRDAHQPQHFGDGTRLSIL.